A selection of T cell receptor beta chains follows, all from one sample in a study of breast tumors, draining lymph nodes, adjacent tissues. TCRdb reprocessed the multiplex PCR reads via MiXCR and lists one record per CDR3 protein. The sample has fewer than 7,500 distinct CDR3 sequences; over 40% are singletons. The specimen sequenced was tumor-adjacent breast tissue. The receptor set was obtained from a female donor with breast cancer. Some clones in this sample may be carry-over from other donors' samples. The CDR3 runs from the conserved cysteine through the conserved F or W. D genes are given only for firm matches. The size of a clone is reported for some rows only, either as once, few or many, or as a class for expanded clones.

size	D	V	J	CDR3	DNA
medium-sized	TRBD1	TRBV4-2	TRBJ1-6	CASSQETGGYSPLHF	TGTGCCAGCAGCCAAGAAACAGGGGGCTATTCACCCCTCCACTTT
-	-	TRBV6-5	TRBJ2-7	CASSFRGIHEQYF	TGTGCCAGCAGTTTTAGGGGGATCCACGAGCAGTACTTC
many	TRBD2	TRBV5-4	TRBJ2-3	CASSFPTSGTDTQYF	TGTGCCAGCAGCTTCCCGACTAGCGGCACAGATACGCAGTATTTT
-	TRBD1	TRBV28	TRBJ1-2	CASTLGGPGGANYGYTF	TGTGCCAGCACCTTAGGGGGGCCAGGGGGGGCTAACTATGGCTACACCTTC
-	TRBD2	TRBV4-1	TRBJ2-1	CASSQDPGLAGGPTNEQFF	TGCGCCAGCAGCCAAGATCCGGGACTAGCGGGAGGGCCCACGAATGAGCAGTTCTTC
-	-	TRBV6-5	TRBJ2-7	CASSSELGSSYEQYF	TGTGCCAGCAGTTCCGAACTAGGCAGCTCCTACGAGCAGTACTTC
medium-sized	TRBD1	TRBV5-1	TRBJ2-1	CASGQGGSNEQFF	TGCGCCAGCGGACAGGGGGGCAGCAATGAGCAGTTCTTC
-	TRBD2	TRBV4-2	TRBJ2-3	CASSQEMGRTSGDTQYF	TGTGCCAGCAGCCAAGAAATGGGGAGGACTAGCGGAGATACGCAGTATTTT
-	-	TRBV7-9	TRBJ2-7	CASSLTYYGQYF	TGTGCCAGCAGCTTAACCTACTACGGGCAGTACTTT
-	-	TRBV11-3	TRBJ1-1	CASSLGLQHEAFF	TGTGCCAGCAGCTTAGGACTCCAGCATGAAGCTTTCTTT
many	-	TRBV27	TRBJ1-4	CASSFGGSTNEKLFF	TGTGCCAGCAGTTTCGGCGGTTCAACTAATGAAAAACTGTTTTTT
many	-	TRBV18	TRBJ2-5	CASSLTNGLQETQYF	TGTGCCAGCTCATTGACCAACGGACTGCAAGAGACCCAGTACTTC
many	TRBD2	TRBV6-6	TRBJ2-3	CASSYSLAGGTDTQYF	TGTGCCAGCAGTTACTCACTAGCGGGAGGCACAGATACGCAGTATTTT
many	TRBD2	TRBV24-1	TRBJ2-1	CATSDLLAGGIEEQFF	TGTGCCACCAGTGATTTGTTAGCGGGAGGGATAGAGGAGCAGTTCTTC
medium-sized	-	TRBV7-2	TRBJ2-7	CASSFPYEQYF	TGTGCCAGCAGCTTCCCGTACGAGCAGTACTTC
medium-sized	-	TRBV19	TRBJ1-2	CASSIVGRITYGYTF	TGTGCCAGTAGTATAGTGGGACGGATAACTTATGGCTACACCTTC
medium-sized	-	TRBV9	TRBJ2-3	CASSWQNTDTQYF	TGTGCCAGCAGTTGGCAGAACACAGATACGCAGTATTTT
few	-	TRBV24-1	TRBJ1-1	CATERTPRNTEAFF	TGTGCCACCGAGAGGACCCCCCGGAACACTGAAGCTTTCTTT
-	TRBD1	TRBV11-3	TRBJ2-1	CASSPTGGYNEQFF	TGTGCCAGCAGCCCGACAGGGGGTTACAATGAGCAGTTCTTC
-	-	TRBV20-1	TRBJ1-3	CSARGGNGIYF	TGCAGTGCTAGAGGAGGAAACGGCATATATTTT
many	-	TRBV20-1	TRBJ2-1	CSARDQSSGPYNEQFF	TGCAGTGCTAGAGATCAATCCAGCGGGCCTTACAATGAGCAGTTCTTC
once	-	TRBV19	TRBJ2-3	CASSTRPAYPDTQYF	TGTGCCAGTAGTACAAGGCCGGCCTACCCAGATACGCAGTATTTT
many	-	TRBV13	TRBJ2-3	CASGAGGTDTQYF	TGTGCCAGCGGGGCTGGTGGCACAGATACGCAGTATTTT
-	-	TRBV6-5	TRBJ1-6	CASSWPGSPLHF	TGTGCCAGCAGTTGGCCGGGGTCACCCCTCCACTTT
-	-	TRBV7-9	TRBJ2-7	CASGGLSGYEQYF	TGTGCCAGCGGGGGGCTGTCCGGCTACGAGCAGTACTTC
large	-	TRBV6-5	TRBJ2-7	CASRDVGGSSYEQYF	TGTGCCAGCAGGGATGTAGGGGGGAGCTCCTACGAGCAGTACTTC
many	-	TRBV6-2/TRBV6-3	TRBJ2-5	CASSPGEETQYF	TGTGCCAGCAGTCCAGGGGAAGAGACCCAGTACTTC
medium-sized	-	TRBV29-1	TRBJ2-2	CSVGSRANTGELFF	TGCAGCGTTGGGTCCCGAGCTAACACCGGGGAGCTGTTTTTT
many	-	TRBV28	TRBJ2-1	CASSRRHSSYNEQFF	TGTGCCAGCAGTCGAAGACACAGCTCCTACAATGAGCAGTTCTTC
many	-	TRBV29-1	TRBJ2-1	CSVATGANEQFF	TGCAGCGTGGCGACGGGGGCGAATGAGCAGTTCTTC
medium-sized	TRBD1	TRBV29-1	TRBJ2-5	CSIRQGETQYF	TGCAGCATCCGACAGGGAGAGACCCAGTACTTC
medium-sized	-	TRBV7-9	TRBJ2-1	CASSATQTGSYNEQFF	TGTGCCAGCAGCGCAACTCAGACCGGCTCCTACAATGAGCAGTTCTTC
large	TRBD2	TRBV6-2/TRBV6-3	TRBJ2-5	CASSHWEGQETQYF	TGTGCCAGCAGTCACTGGGAGGGCCAAGAGACCCAGTACTTC
many	TRBD1	TRBV5-1	TRBJ2-5	CASRDRVGETQYF	TGCGCCAGCAGGGACAGGGTGGGCGAGACCCAGTACTTC
medium-sized	TRBD1	TRBV10-2	TRBJ1-2	CASRADRGAYGYTF	TGCGCCAGCAGAGCGGACAGGGGGGCCTATGGCTACACCTTC
many	-	TRBV4-2	TRBJ1-5	CASSQDIRGAQPQHF	TGTGCCAGCAGCCAAGATATCCGGGGCGCCCAGCCCCAGCATTTT
medium-sized	TRBD1	TRBV7-8	TRBJ2-7	CASSLDIQGQGIYEQYF	TGTGCCAGCAGCTTAGATATTCAGGGACAGGGAATATACGAGCAGTACTTC
many	TRBD2	TRBV27	TRBJ2-7	CASSRAGGGAEQYF	TGTGCCAGCAGTAGAGCGGGAGGGGGTGCCGAGCAGTACTTC
medium-sized	-	TRBV7-9	TRBJ2-3	CASSLMRLSTDTQYF	TGTGCCAGCAGCTTGATGAGGCTCAGCACAGATACGCAGTATTTT
-	TRBD1	TRBV11-2	TRBJ2-7	CASSRTGADEQYF	TGTGCCAGCAGCCGGACAGGGGCGGACGAGCAGTACTTC
many	TRBD2	TRBV20-1	TRBJ2-3	CSTGTSGRAPDTQYF	TGCAGTACCGGGACTAGCGGGAGGGCCCCAGATACGCAGTATTTT
many	TRBD2	TRBV5-1	TRBJ2-5	CASSLWGTSGRETQYF	TGCGCCAGCAGCTTGTGGGGGACTAGCGGGAGAGAGACCCAGTACTTC
-	-	TRBV7-3	TRBJ2-3	CASSLGAATDTQYF	TGTGCCAGCAGCTTGGGGGCAGCCACAGATACGCAGTATTTT
medium-sized	TRBD1	TRBV11-2	TRBJ2-1	CASSPGGREKFGTYNEQFF	TGTGCCAGCAGCCCAGGGGGCAGGGAGAAGTTTGGCACCTACAATGAGCAGTTCTTC
many	TRBD1	TRBV28	TRBJ1-3	CASRSTGGGNTIYF	TGTGCCAGCAGGTCGACAGGGGGAGGAAACACCATATATTTT
many	TRBD1	TRBV30	TRBJ1-3	CAWSVGGAGNTIYF	TGTGCCTGGAGTGTAGGGGGCGCTGGAAACACCATATATTTT
medium-sized	-	TRBV20-1	TRBJ2-1	CSAKRLESSYNEQFF	TGCAGTGCTAAAAGACTAGAGAGCTCCTACAATGAGCAGTTCTTC
once	TRBD2	TRBV9	TRBJ2-7	CASSPHRFAGDEQYF	TGTGCCAGCAGCCCCCACCGTTTTGCGGGAGACGAGCAGTACTTC
medium-sized	-	TRBV24-1	TRBJ2-3	CATSGRGDTDTQYF	TGTGCCACCAGCGGGAGAGGGGACACAGATACGCAGTATTTT
many	TRBD1	TRBV28	TRBJ2-1	CASRTGQGYNEQFF	TGTGCCAGCAGGACGGGACAGGGATACAATGAGCAGTTCTTC
large	-	TRBV4-3	TRBJ2-5	CANFEETQYF	TGCGCCAACTTCGAAGAGACCCAGTACTTC
-	-	TRBV12-3/TRBV12-4	TRBJ2-2	CASSLGGRRTGELFF	TGTGCCAGCAGTTTGGGGGGGCGAAGGACCGGGGAGCTGTTTTTT
once	-	TRBV7-2	TRBJ2-3	CASTRGDSGTDTQYF	TGTGCCAGCACCCGAGGTGATAGCGGCACAGATACGCAGTATTTT
-	-	TRBV6-1	TRBJ2-7	CASRSLGGAGVYEQYF	TGTGCCAGCAGATCATTGGGGGGCGCGGGGGTCTACGAGCAGTACTTC